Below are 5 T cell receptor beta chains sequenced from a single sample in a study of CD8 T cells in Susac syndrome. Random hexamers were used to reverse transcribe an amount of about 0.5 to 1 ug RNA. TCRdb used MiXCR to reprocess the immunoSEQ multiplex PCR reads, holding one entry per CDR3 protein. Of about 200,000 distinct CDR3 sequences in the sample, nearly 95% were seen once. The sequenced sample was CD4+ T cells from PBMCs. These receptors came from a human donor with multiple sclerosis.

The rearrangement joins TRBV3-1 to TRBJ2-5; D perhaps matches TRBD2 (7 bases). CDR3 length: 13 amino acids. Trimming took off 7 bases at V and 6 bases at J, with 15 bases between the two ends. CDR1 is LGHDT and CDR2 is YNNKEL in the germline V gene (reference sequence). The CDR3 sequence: CASTIEGGKTQYF. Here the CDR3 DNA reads TGTGCCAGCACCATAGAGGGGGGGAAGACCCAGTACTTC.

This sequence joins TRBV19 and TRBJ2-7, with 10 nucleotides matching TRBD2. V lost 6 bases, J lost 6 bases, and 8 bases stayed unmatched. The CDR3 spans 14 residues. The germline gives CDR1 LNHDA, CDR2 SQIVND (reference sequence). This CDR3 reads CASSQTSGIGEQYF. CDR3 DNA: TGTGCCAGTAGCCAAACTAGCGGGATTGGCGAGCAGTACTTC. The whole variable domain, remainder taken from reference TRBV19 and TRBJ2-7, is DGGITQSPKYLFRKEGQNVTLSCEQNLNHDAMYWYRQDPGQGLRLIYYSQIVNDFQKGDIAEGYSVSREKKESFPLTVTSAQKNPTAFYLCASSQTSGIGEQYFGPGTRLTVT.

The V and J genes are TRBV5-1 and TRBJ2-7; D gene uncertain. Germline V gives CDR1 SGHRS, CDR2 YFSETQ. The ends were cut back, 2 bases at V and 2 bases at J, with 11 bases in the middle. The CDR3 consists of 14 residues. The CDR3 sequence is CASSFRLGPYEQYF. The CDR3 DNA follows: TGCGCCAGCAGCTTCCGTCTCGGACCCTACGAGCAGTACTTC.

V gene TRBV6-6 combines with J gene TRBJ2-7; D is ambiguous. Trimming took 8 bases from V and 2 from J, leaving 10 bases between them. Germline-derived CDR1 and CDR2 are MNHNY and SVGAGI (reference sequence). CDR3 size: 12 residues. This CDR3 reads CASGPSAYEQYF. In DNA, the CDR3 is TGTGCCAGCGGCCCCAGCGCCTACGAGCAGTACTTC.

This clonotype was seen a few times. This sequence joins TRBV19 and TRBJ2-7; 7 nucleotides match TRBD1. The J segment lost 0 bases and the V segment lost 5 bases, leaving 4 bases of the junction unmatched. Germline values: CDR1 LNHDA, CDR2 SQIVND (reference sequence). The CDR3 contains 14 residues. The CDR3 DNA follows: TGTGCCAGTAGTCCTCGACAGGGCTCCTACGAGCAGTACTTC. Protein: CASSPRQGSYEQYF.